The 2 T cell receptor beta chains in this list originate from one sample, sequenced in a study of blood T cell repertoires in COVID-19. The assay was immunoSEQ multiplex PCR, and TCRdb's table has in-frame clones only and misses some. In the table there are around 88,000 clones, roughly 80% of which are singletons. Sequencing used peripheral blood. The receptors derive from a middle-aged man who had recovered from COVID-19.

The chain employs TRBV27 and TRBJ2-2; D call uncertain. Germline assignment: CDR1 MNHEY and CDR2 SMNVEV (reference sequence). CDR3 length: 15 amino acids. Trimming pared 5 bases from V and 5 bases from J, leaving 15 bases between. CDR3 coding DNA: TGTGCCAGCAGTCCCCGTGAGACTCGAACCGGGGAGCTGTTTTTT. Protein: CASSPRETRTGELFF.

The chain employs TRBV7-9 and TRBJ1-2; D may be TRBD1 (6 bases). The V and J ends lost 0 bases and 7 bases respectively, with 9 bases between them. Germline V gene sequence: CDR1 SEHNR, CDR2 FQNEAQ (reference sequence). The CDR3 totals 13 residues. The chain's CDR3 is CASSLAPTGGYTF. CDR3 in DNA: TGTGCCAGCAGCTTAGCACCGACAGGTGGCTACACCTTC.